This TCR beta chain was found in a study of identical twins (dated by TCRdb to 2016 to 2017). Regarding the research as a whole: To test whether fetal clonotypes persist, this study deep-sequenced TCR alpha and beta repertoires from monozygotic twins, from unrelated adults of various ages, and from cord blood. Replicate twin experiments were performed at different times using different library preparation protocols to rule out contamination. Overall study results and their limits: In beta out-of-frame sequences, excess twin sharing was weaker, because having fewer shared sequences lowered the signal-to-noise ratio. Because the same donors could not be followed over many years, conclusions were based on cross-sectional statistical analysis. Compared with coincidental sharing between unrelated individuals, an excess of low generation-probability sequences was observed among out-of-frame TCR alpha sequences shared between twins. Abundant cord blood beta clonotypes carried fewer insertions; young adult naive repertoires showed a weaker similar trend, while memory repertoires showed none. Invariant T cells such as MAIT and iNKT could partly confound zero-insertion analyses, although diverse VJ usage argued against such confounding for most clonotypes. In monozygotic twins, out-of-frame TCR alpha sharing was systematically underestimated by recombination models, although the models agreed with sharing between unrelated individuals.

Regarding this clonotype: The target of this receptor is not known. The sample holds no much larger clone one base away, and base qualities are not on file.

All donors were healthy Caucasians. Three pairs of female monozygotic twins, all aged about 18 to 29 years, made up the twin cohort. Peripheral blood mononuclear cells were the source from which RNA for the TCR libraries was isolated. Libraries came from 5' RACE. The run used an Illumina HiSeq 2000. A universal primer binding site was added through template switching, and the final cDNA carried a unique molecular identifier so that TCR cDNA molecules could be counted accurately. Specific primers in the conserved constant-segment region were used to synthesize first-strand cDNA for the TCR alpha and beta chains. To control for contamination, each cDNA library was double barcoded with a SMART-Mk sample barcode plus Illumina barcodes. Two successive PCR steps introduced TruSeq adapter sequences along with Illumina sample barcodes. TCR alpha and beta cDNA libraries were sequenced on the Illumina HiSeq platform with custom primers. The original methods were these. MiGEC was used to process raw reads and extract unique molecular identifiers, and MiXCR was used to find CDR3 positions. For each individual, recombination models were inferred using an EM algorithm with the repgenHMM and IGoR tools. Shared clonotype analysis was performed with the tcR package in R, normalizing sharing by the product of cloneset sizes. To study raw recombination without the effects of thymic and clonal selection, out-of-frame nonproductive sequences were analyzed. The public reads were quality trimmed at Q25 with fastp and then assembled into clones with MiXCR by TCRdb, keeping productive beta chains. Rows are combined by CDR3 protein, so each entry shows the most common genes and DNA. TCRdb, not the original authors, processed these V and J calls. The sample table records just under 650,000 distinct CDR3 sequences; roughly 7.1% of these occur just once. The ten top clones hold 1.5% to 2% of the sample.

The V end loses 4 bases and the J end loses 0 bases, and a stretch of 16 bases separates them. Sequences MNHEY (CDR1) and SVGAGI (CDR2) are obtained from the germline V gene. The CDR3 goes from the cysteine to the phenylalanine over 17 residues. The only DNA kept is the CDR3, 51 bases in frame from the first base. This sample was also put to use in a study of yellow fever vaccine responses in identical twins. The second study, in turn, reports: According to the authors, in identical twins the way T cells responded to vaccination appeared partly convergent and partly personalized. In identical twins, the study followed T cell clones that responded to the vaccine with precision.

The chain is encoded by TRBV6-5 joined to TRBJ2-1, with the identity of the D gene unclear. The source material was PBMCs. This receptor was obtained from a woman between 18 and 30 years old in good health. The DNA sequence is TGTGCCAGCAGTTCCCTGACACTGATAAGCTCCTACAATGAGCAGTTCTTC. Its protein is CASSSLTLISSYNEQFF.